This T cell receptor (beta chain) was sequenced during a study of T cell repertoires in cytomegalovirus infection. This clonotype was picked up one time. Its antigen is not known. The CDR3 length is 12 residues. Germline V gene sequence: CDR1 KGHDR, CDR2 SFDVKD. The V gene lost 3 bases and the J gene lost 5 bases, with 4 bases spanning the gap. Study-level results: It was HLA-C-restricted CMV-specific TCR beta clonotypes that dominated the response ex vivo.

TCRdb reprocessed the reads with MiXCR, giving one entry per CDR3 protein. The table lists about 260,000 distinct CDR3 sequences, around 9% of them singletons. The sequenced material came from PBMCs. The sequence was obtained from a human donor in good health (CMV status not recorded). Some clones in this sample may be carry-over from other donors' samples. The rearrangement uses TRBV24-1 and TRBJ1-5; D is undetermined. CDR3 residues: CATSDMDQPQHF. The CDR3, as DNA: TGTGCCACCAGTGATATGGATCAGCCCCAGCATTTT.